The 10 T cell receptor beta chains presented below share a single source sample, sequenced in a study of identical twins (TCRdb year 2016). The receptor library was made with 5' RACE. Instrument used: Illumina HiSeq 2000. TCRdb reprocessed the public reads (quality trimming at Q25 with fastp, clone calling with MiXCR) and kept in-frame beta chains. Each record represents a unique CDR3 protein, reported with the most common genes and DNA among its rows. Within this sample are 600,000 to 700,000 distinct CDR3 sequences, with 21% of them counted one time only. The ten biggest clones cover roughly 4% of the sample. These data also formed part of another study, on T cells expressing NK-cell markers.

The source material was PBMCs. The receptors shown here come from a woman in her late teens or twenties in good health.

This clonotype was observed a handful of times. The chain uses TRBV29-1 and TRBJ2-1, with 12 positions matching TRBD2. In germline, CDR1 is SQVTM, CDR2 ANQGSEA. The CDR3 covers 15 residues. The V segment lost 4 bases and the J segment 9 bases; nucleotides outside the gene matches: 10. The CDR3 region is CSVVSVGLAGFEQFF. The CDR3 nucleotides are TGCAGCGTTGTGTCTGTAGGACTAGCGGGATTTGAGCAGTTCTTC.

The rearrangement joins TRBV6-6 to TRBJ2-1; D might be TRBD2 (5 bases). This CDR3 has 13 amino acids. The V and J ends lost 4 bases and 12 bases respectively, with 16 bases between them. The germline V gene has CDR1 MNHNY and CDR2 SVGAGI (reference sequence). The CDR3 DNA sequence: TGTGCCAGCAGTTCCAACCGGGGAACGGTGCAGTTCTTC. This gives the protein CASSSNRGTVQFF.

This clonotype was observed a handful of times. The CDR3 is CASSVGAAGAYEQYF. In nucleotides, the CDR3 is TGTGCCAGCAGCGTAGGGGCGGCGGGAGCCTACGAGCAGTACTTC. The chain couples TRBV9 to TRBJ2-7; TRBD2 aligns across 7 bases. Germline V lookup: CDR1 SGDLS, CDR2 YYNGEE. With V trimmed by 0 bases and J by 2 bases, 5 bases remained unmatched. This CDR3 has 15 residues.

This clonotype was counted a few times. A much larger clone sits a single nucleotide away, making a read error possible. The V and J genes are TRBV25-1 and TRBJ1-5; unclear D gene. Between the trimmed V and J ends, which lost 3 bases and 9 bases, there was a span of 15 bases. CDR3 length: 14 amino acids. In germline, CDR1 is MGHDK, CDR2 SYGVNS. CDR3 nucleotides: TGTGCCAGCAGTGAGACTACTGACCTGAGGCCCCAGCATTTT. It encodes CASSETTDLRPQHF.

CDR3 sequence: CASSLGSSGFFNEQFF. CDR3 in DNA: TGTGCCAGCAGCTTAGGGTCTAGCGGGTTCTTCAATGAGCAGTTCTTC. The genes are TRBV7-2 and TRBJ2-1, with 8 bases aligning to TRBD2. Germline V gene data show CDR1 as SGHTA and CDR2 as FQGNSA. With V trimmed by 1 base and J by 6 bases, 8 bases remained unmatched. The CDR3 runs to 16 residues.

This clonotype was recorded at least ten times. This chain joins TRBV7-3 and TRBJ2-3, with TRBD2 matching 11 bases. V was clipped by 2 bases and J by 0 bases; unmatched bases: 7. CDR3 length equals 18 residues. Germline CDR1 and CDR2: SGHTA and FQGTGA. The CDR3 bases are TGTGCCAGCAGCTTACAGGCTAGCGGGGGGTCTAGCACAGATACGCAGTATTTT. This gives the protein CASSLQASGGSSTDTQYF.

This clonotype was seen only a few times. The chain carries TRBV7-9 and TRBJ2-1; no reliable D call. The CDR3 runs to 13 residues. V gave up 4 bases and J gave up 3 bases, with 7 bases separating them. Per germline, CDR1 SEHNR and CDR2 FQNEAQ (reference sequence). CDR3 nucleotides: TGTGCCAGCAGCTCCCCCCACTACAATGAGCAGTTCTTC. The encoded protein is CASSSPHYNEQFF.

This clonotype was seen a handful of times. The gene calls are TRBV10-3 and TRBJ2-1, with D perhaps given as TRBD1 or TRBD2 (5 bases each). In germline, CDR1 is ENHRY, CDR2 SYGVKD. This CDR3 spans 14 amino acids. V lost 7 bases, J lost 6 bases, and 16 bases lay in between. CDR3 bases: TGTGCCATCAAGGATAGTAATGGGGGCAATGAGCAGTTCTTC. It translates to CAIKDSNGGNEQFF.

This clonotype turned up a few times. The chain combines TRBV20-1 with TRBJ2-3; D unresolved. There are 13 residues in the CDR3. The V and J ends lost 3 bases and 5 bases respectively, with 12 bases between them. Germline CDR1 reads DFQATT; CDR2 reads SNEGSKA (reference sequence). This CDR3 reads CSASHAREDTQYF. The CDR3 nucleotides are TGCAGTGCTAGTCACGCTCGAGAAGATACGCAGTATTTT.

Concerning this clonotype itself: An end of the junction differs from the germline gene, which may be a read error. This chain uses TRBV7-8 with TRBJ2-7, with unresolved D. Germline CDR1 SGHVS, CDR2 FQNEAQ. The CDR3 contains 12 residues. CDR3 sequence (DNA): TGTGCCAGCACCCCTAGTCTCGGAGTAAGGCACTTC. It encodes CASTPSLGVRHF. Looking up the rest from reference TRBV7-8 and TRBJ2-7 gives the full variable domain: GAGVSQSPRYKVAKRGQDVALRCDPISGHVSLFWYQQALGQGPEFLTYFQNEAQLDKSGLPSDRFFAERPEGSVSTLKIQRTQQEDSAVYLCASTPSLGVRHFGPGTRLTVT.